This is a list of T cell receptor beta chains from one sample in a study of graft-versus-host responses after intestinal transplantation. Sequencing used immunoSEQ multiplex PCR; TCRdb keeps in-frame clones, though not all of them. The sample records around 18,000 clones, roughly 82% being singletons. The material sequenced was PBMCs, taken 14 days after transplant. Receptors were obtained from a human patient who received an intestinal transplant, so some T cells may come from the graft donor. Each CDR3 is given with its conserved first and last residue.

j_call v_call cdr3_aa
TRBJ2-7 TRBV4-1 CASSPSAVGYEQYF
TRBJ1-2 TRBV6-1 CASSEALVAVQGYTF
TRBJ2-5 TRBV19 CASSIFMQETQYF
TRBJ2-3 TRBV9 CASSAGLAGATYTDTQYF
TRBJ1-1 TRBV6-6 CASSYGGLEAFF
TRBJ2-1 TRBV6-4 CASSVGGSYNEQFF
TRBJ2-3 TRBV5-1 CASSLTLAGGSTDTQYF
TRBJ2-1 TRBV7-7 CASSPGLLGLAGVGEQFF
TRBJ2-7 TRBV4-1 CASSQDRSYEQYF
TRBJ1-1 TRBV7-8 CASSLAGGGENTEAFF
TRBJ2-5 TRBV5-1 CASRGQQETQYF